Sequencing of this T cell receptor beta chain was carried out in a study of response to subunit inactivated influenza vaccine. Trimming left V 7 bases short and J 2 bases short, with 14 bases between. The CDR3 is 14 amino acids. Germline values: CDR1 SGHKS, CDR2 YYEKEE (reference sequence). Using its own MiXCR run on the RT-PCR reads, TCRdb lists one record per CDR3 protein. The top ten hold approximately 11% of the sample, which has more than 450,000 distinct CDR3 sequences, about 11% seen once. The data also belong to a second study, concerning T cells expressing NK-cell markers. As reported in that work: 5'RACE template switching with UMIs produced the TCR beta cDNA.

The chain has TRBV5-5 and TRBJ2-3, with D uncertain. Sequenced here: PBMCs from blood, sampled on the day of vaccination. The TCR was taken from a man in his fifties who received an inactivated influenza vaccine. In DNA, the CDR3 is TGTGCCAGCTCCGTCGGTACCTCCACAGATACGCAGTATTTT. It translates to CASSVGTSTDTQYF. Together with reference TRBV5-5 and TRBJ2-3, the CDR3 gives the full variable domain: DAGVTQSPTHLIKTRGQQVTLRCSPISGHKSVSWYQQVLGQGPQFIFQYYEKEERGRGNFPDRFSARQFPNYSSELNVNALLLGDSALYLCASSVGTSTDTQYFGPGTRLTVL.